These T cell receptor beta chains were read from a single sample in a study of cytomegalovirus exposure and HLA in healthy donors. Data came from immunoSEQ multiplex PCR; TCRdb stores just in-frame clones and leaves some out. This table has more than 100,000 clones, around 70% appearing once. The source material was PBMCs. The receptors were gathered from a woman in her thirties or forties in good health and CMV-seronegative. The CDR3 runs from the conserved cysteine through the conserved F or W. Each record gives: D gene, J gene, clone size, V gene, CDR3 DNA, CDR3 protein. The D gene is left open where the match is weak. The size of a clone is reported for some rows only, either as once, few or many, or as a class for expanded clones.

D gene: TRBD2; J gene: TRBJ2-5; clone size: few; V gene: TRBV9; CDR3 DNA: TGTGCCAGCAGCCCCCGGGGAGGGAGCGCCCAGGAGACCCAGTACTTC; CDR3 protein: CASSPRGGSAQETQYF
D gene: NA; J gene: TRBJ1-2; clone size: NA; V gene: TRBV5-5; CDR3 DNA: TGTGCCAGCAGCCTGGGGGGGGTTGATGGCTACACCTTC; CDR3 protein: CASSLGGVDGYTF
D gene: TRBD1; J gene: TRBJ1-2; clone size: NA; V gene: TRBV10-2; CDR3 DNA: TGCGCCAGCAGGACGGGACAGGGGCCCTATGGCTACACCTTC; CDR3 protein: CASRTGQGPYGYTF
D gene: TRBD2; J gene: TRBJ2-3; clone size: NA; V gene: TRBV7-9; CDR3 DNA: TGTGCCAGCAGCTTAGGTAGCGGGGGTGATACGCAGTATTTT; CDR3 protein: CASSLGSGGDTQYF
D gene: TRBD2; J gene: TRBJ2-3; clone size: once; V gene: TRBV18; CDR3 DNA: TGTGCCAGCTCAGCGCTACTAGCGAAGGAAGATACGCAGTATTTT; CDR3 protein: CASSALLAKEDTQYF
D gene: NA; J gene: TRBJ2-2; clone size: NA; V gene: TRBV6-6; CDR3 DNA: TGTGCCAGCAGTCCTCCTGCGCGGAGCGCCGGGGAGCTGTTTTTT; CDR3 protein: CASSPPARSAGELFF
D gene: NA; J gene: TRBJ2-6; clone size: once; V gene: TRBV7-7; CDR3 DNA: TGTGCTGTCCGGGACTTCCTCTCTGGGGCCAACGTCCTGACTTTC; CDR3 protein: CAVRDFLSGANVLTF
D gene: TRBD2; J gene: TRBJ2-3; clone size: NA; V gene: TRBV10-3; CDR3 DNA: TGTGCCATCCGGGGAGGGCTAGCGATCGCAGATACGCAGTATTTT; CDR3 protein: CAIRGGLAIADTQYF
D gene: TRBD1; J gene: TRBJ2-7; clone size: few; V gene: TRBV5-1; CDR3 DNA: TGCGCCAGCAGCCCCGGGACAGGGGGCGCTTCCTACGAGCAGTACTTC; CDR3 protein: CASSPGTGGASYEQYF
D gene: NA; J gene: TRBJ2-1; clone size: NA; V gene: TRBV11-2; CDR3 DNA: TGTGCCAGCAGCTCCGGACAGAACAATGAGCAGTTCTTC; CDR3 protein: CASSSGQNNEQFF
D gene: TRBD2; J gene: TRBJ2-2; clone size: few; V gene: TRBV28; CDR3 DNA: TGTGCCAGCAGTTTCCTAGCGGGAGGCATCGGGGAGCTGTTTTTT; CDR3 protein: CASSFLAGGIGELFF
D gene: TRBD2; J gene: TRBJ2-7; clone size: NA; V gene: TRBV7-2; CDR3 DNA: TGTGCCAGCGGAACTAGCGGGGGGGCCTACGAGCAGTACTTC; CDR3 protein: CASGTSGGAYEQYF
D gene: NA; J gene: TRBJ1-3; clone size: NA; V gene: TRBV6-5; CDR3 DNA: TGTGCCAGCCGACCGTCGGGGTCGGGAAACACCATATATTTT; CDR3 protein: CASRPSGSGNTIYF
D gene: NA; J gene: TRBJ1-5; clone size: NA; V gene: TRBV5-1; CDR3 DNA: TGCGCCAGCAGCTTGTCAGGGTCAAGCAATCAGCCCCAGCATTTT; CDR3 protein: CASSLSGSSNQPQHF
D gene: TRBD2; J gene: TRBJ2-5; clone size: once; V gene: TRBV5-4; CDR3 DNA: TGTGCCAGCAGCTTGGGGTCGGCGGGAGGGCAAGAGACCCAGTACTTC; CDR3 protein: CASSLGSAGGQETQYF
D gene: NA; J gene: TRBJ2-1; clone size: many; V gene: TRBV5-6; CDR3 DNA: TGTGCCAGCAGCTACCTACGGAATGAGCAGTTCTTC; CDR3 protein: CASSYLRNEQFF
D gene: TRBD1; J gene: TRBJ1-3; clone size: NA; V gene: TRBV2; CDR3 DNA: TGTGCCAGCAGCACAAACCCACAACAGGACAGGAGCTCTGGAAACACCATATATTTT; CDR3 protein: CASSTNPQQDRSSGNTIYF
D gene: NA; J gene: TRBJ1-2; clone size: NA; V gene: TRBV2; CDR3 DNA: TGTGCCAGCAGTCGGCAGACAGGAGGTTATGGCTACACCTTC; CDR3 protein: CASSRQTGGYGYTF
D gene: NA; J gene: TRBJ2-3; clone size: NA; V gene: TRBV18; CDR3 DNA: TGTGCCAGCTCACCACGGGGAGCAGATACGCAGTATTTT; CDR3 protein: CASSPRGADTQYF
D gene: TRBD1; J gene: TRBJ2-2; clone size: NA; V gene: TRBV9; CDR3 DNA: TGTGCCAGCAGCGAACAAACAGGGGGATACACCGGGGAGCTGTTTTTT; CDR3 protein: CASSEQTGGYTGELFF
D gene: NA; J gene: TRBJ2-7; clone size: NA; V gene: TRBV23-1; CDR3 DNA: TGCGCCAGCAGTCAATCGCCGTTCAGGGCCTACGAGCAGTACTTC; CDR3 protein: CASSQSPFRAYEQYF
D gene: NA; J gene: TRBJ2-2; clone size: NA; V gene: TRBV28; CDR3 DNA: TGTGCCAGCAGTTTATACTCGAACACCGGGGAGCTGTTTTTT; CDR3 protein: CASSLYSNTGELFF
D gene: TRBD2; J gene: TRBJ2-1; clone size: once; V gene: TRBV2; CDR3 DNA: TGTGCCAGCGTCAGGGGGACTAGCGGGTCCAATGAGCAGTTCTTC; CDR3 protein: CASVRGTSGSNEQFF
D gene: TRBD1; J gene: TRBJ2-5; clone size: few; V gene: TRBV7-2; CDR3 DNA: TGTGCCAGCAGCTTGGACAGGGTCCAAGAGACCCAGTACTTC; CDR3 protein: CASSLDRVQETQYF
D gene: TRBD1; J gene: TRBJ2-2; clone size: NA; V gene: TRBV5-1; CDR3 DNA: TGCGCCAGCACGATAGACAGGGCGGGCGGGGAGCTGTTTTTT; CDR3 protein: CASTIDRAGGELFF
D gene: NA; J gene: TRBJ1-4; clone size: NA; V gene: TRBV7-9; CDR3 DNA: TGTGCCACCGGGGTGAATGAAAAACTGTTTTTT; CDR3 protein: CATGVNEKLFF
D gene: NA; J gene: TRBJ1-1; clone size: few; V gene: TRBV19; CDR3 DNA: TGTGCCAGTAGTGTCAGGGTGCCGAGCACTGAAGCTTTCTTT; CDR3 protein: CASSVRVPSTEAFF
D gene: NA; J gene: TRBJ2-3; clone size: NA; V gene: TRBV25-1; CDR3 DNA: TGTGCCAGCAATTTTACTCTGGGCACAGATACGCAGTATTTT; CDR3 protein: CASNFTLGTDTQYF
D gene: TRBD2; J gene: TRBJ2-3; clone size: NA; V gene: TRBV5-6; CDR3 DNA: TGTGCCAGCAGCTTGGCGACTAGCGGGAGTTTTGATACGCAGTATTTT; CDR3 protein: CASSLATSGSFDTQYF
D gene: NA; J gene: TRBJ2-1; clone size: NA; V gene: TRBV4-1; CDR3 DNA: TGCGCCAGCAGCGGGGGCCACAATGAGCAGTTCTTC; CDR3 protein: CASSGGHNEQFF
D gene: NA; J gene: TRBJ2-7; clone size: NA; V gene: TRBV29-1; CDR3 DNA: TGCAGTATCAGTACGTCCTACGAGCAGTACTTC; CDR3 protein: CSISTSYEQYF
D gene: NA; J gene: TRBJ2-5; clone size: NA; V gene: TRBV7-7; CDR3 DNA: TGTGCCAGCAGTCCAACAGTGACCAAAGAGACCCAGTACTTC; CDR3 protein: CASSPTVTKETQYF
D gene: TRBD2; J gene: TRBJ2-1; clone size: NA; V gene: TRBV5-4; CDR3 DNA: TGTGCCAGCAGCTTGAAACTAGCGGGGGCGCATGAGCAGTTCTTC; CDR3 protein: CASSLKLAGAHEQFF
D gene: TRBD1; J gene: TRBJ1-5; clone size: NA; V gene: TRBV5-5; CDR3 DNA: TGTGCCAGCAGCCCGCTGACAGGGGGGTATAGCAATCAGCCCCAGCATTTT; CDR3 protein: CASSPLTGGYSNQPQHF
D gene: TRBD2; J gene: TRBJ2-7; clone size: NA; V gene: TRBV28; CDR3 DNA: TGTGCCAGCAGTTCCCACGCGGGAGGGGGGCGCTACGAGCAGTACTTC; CDR3 protein: CASSSHAGGGRYEQYF
D gene: NA; J gene: TRBJ1-1; clone size: NA; V gene: TRBV18; CDR3 DNA: TGTGCCAGCTCACCAGGGCAGTTGAACACTGAAGCTTTCTTT; CDR3 protein: CASSPGQLNTEAFF
D gene: TRBD1; J gene: TRBJ1-1; clone size: NA; V gene: TRBV4-3; CDR3 DNA: TGCGCCAGCAGCCAAGCCCGAGGGGGCCGCACTGAAGCTTTCTTT; CDR3 protein: CASSQARGGRTEAFF
D gene: TRBD1; J gene: TRBJ2-7; clone size: NA; V gene: TRBV6-5; CDR3 DNA: TGTACCAGCAAAAGGGGGCAGGGATCCTACGAGCAGTACTTC; CDR3 protein: CTSKRGQGSYEQYF
D gene: NA; J gene: TRBJ2-2; clone size: medium-sized; V gene: TRBV19; CDR3 DNA: TGTGCCAGTACAGGACTACTAAACACCGGGGAGCTGTTTTTT; CDR3 protein: CASTGLLNTGELFF
D gene: TRBD1; J gene: TRBJ1-2; clone size: NA; V gene: TRBV18; CDR3 DNA: TGTGCCAGCTCACAACCTTCCCGGACAGGGGGAAACGGCTACACCTTC; CDR3 protein: CASSQPSRTGGNGYTF
D gene: NA; J gene: TRBJ2-3; clone size: NA; V gene: TRBV6-5; CDR3 DNA: TGTGCCAGCAAGGCCTTCAAGCCAGGGGACGATACGCAGTATTTT; CDR3 protein: CASKAFKPGDDTQYF
D gene: TRBD2; J gene: TRBJ2-7; clone size: NA; V gene: TRBV15; CDR3 DNA: TGTGCCACCAGCAGGGGACTAGCGGGAGGAGGCGAGCAGTACTTC; CDR3 protein: CATSRGLAGGGEQYF
D gene: NA; J gene: TRBJ2-4; clone size: NA; V gene: TRBV6-6; CDR3 DNA: TGTGCCAGCAGTTACCAGAGCCAGCGGGTAAACATTCAGTACTTC; CDR3 protein: CASSYQSQRVNIQYF
D gene: TRBD1; J gene: TRBJ1-5; clone size: NA; V gene: TRBV5-8; CDR3 DNA: TGTGCCAGCAGCCTACTAGAACAGGGGACGGGACAGCCCCAGCATTTT; CDR3 protein: CASSLLEQGTGQPQHF
D gene: TRBD1; J gene: TRBJ1-1; clone size: NA; V gene: TRBV5-1; CDR3 DNA: TGCGCCAGCAGCTTGGACGACAGGGGCCAGGGGTCGGCTTTCTTT; CDR3 protein: CASSLDDRGQGSAFF
D gene: NA; J gene: TRBJ2-1; clone size: NA; V gene: TRBV5-1; CDR3 DNA: TGCGCCAGCAGCTTCGACTGGGTGGGCAATGAGCAGTTCTTC; CDR3 protein: CASSFDWVGNEQFF
D gene: TRBD1; J gene: TRBJ1-6; clone size: NA; V gene: TRBV27; CDR3 DNA: TGTGCCAGCAGTTTATCGGCCCGACAGGGCTATAATTCACCCCTCCACTTT; CDR3 protein: CASSLSARQGYNSPLHF
D gene: TRBD1; J gene: TRBJ1-2; clone size: NA; V gene: TRBV5-1; CDR3 DNA: TGCGCCAGCAGCCGAACTCCCGGCTCCCAGGGGGCCTCCAACGGCTACACCTTC; CDR3 protein: CASSRTPGSQGASNGYTF
D gene: NA; J gene: TRBJ1-1; clone size: few; V gene: TRBV27; CDR3 DNA: TGTGCCAGCAGTAACCTCGGAGGTGGCACTGAAGCTTTCTTT; CDR3 protein: CASSNLGGGTEAFF
D gene: TRBD1; J gene: TRBJ1-5; clone size: NA; V gene: TRBV27; CDR3 DNA: TGTGCCAGCAGGGCCGACAGGGGTAATCAGCCCCAGCATTTT; CDR3 protein: CASRADRGNQPQHF
D gene: NA; J gene: TRBJ2-4; clone size: few; V gene: TRBV9; CDR3 DNA: TGTGCCAGCAGCGTAGATATGGTGGAGCACATTCAGTACTTC; CDR3 protein: CASSVDMVEHIQYF
D gene: NA; J gene: TRBJ2-1; clone size: few; V gene: TRBV21-1; CDR3 DNA: TGTGCCATCCCCCAGGGGGTCGATGAGCAGTTCTTC; CDR3 protein: CAIPQGVDEQFF
D gene: NA; J gene: TRBJ2-7; clone size: NA; V gene: TRBV21-1; CDR3 DNA: TGTGCCAGCAGAACCGGGACAGGGGGCGCCGAGCAGTACTTC; CDR3 protein: CASRTGTGGAEQYF
D gene: TRBD1; J gene: TRBJ1-1; clone size: few; V gene: TRBV15; CDR3 DNA: TGTGCCACCAGCATACAGGGGGACACTGAAGCTTTCTTT; CDR3 protein: CATSIQGDTEAFF
D gene: NA; J gene: TRBJ2-5; clone size: few; V gene: TRBV2; CDR3 DNA: TGTGCCAGCAGCCCGACTCAAGAGACCCAGTACTTC; CDR3 protein: CASSPTQETQYF
D gene: NA; J gene: TRBJ1-3; clone size: NA; V gene: TRBV9; CDR3 DNA: TGTGCCAGCAGCGTAGCACTTCACCCGACTGGAAACACCATATATTTT; CDR3 protein: CASSVALHPTGNTIYF
D gene: TRBD2; J gene: TRBJ2-7; clone size: NA; V gene: TRBV28; CDR3 DNA: TGTGCCAGCAGTTCAGCGGGATGTTTTTCGTACGAGCAGTACTTC; CDR3 protein: CASSSAGCFSYEQYF